Shown below are 14 T cell receptor beta chains from a single sample sequenced in a study of cytomegalovirus exposure and HLA in healthy donors. It was with 60 Vbeta and 13 Jbeta primers that the PCR ran. Repertoires were generated with immunoSEQ multiplex PCR, while TCRdb's copy carries only in-frame clones and drops some. The profile shows more than 150,000 clones, 81% of them singletons. The sample consisted of PBMCs. These receptors were obtained from a woman under 30 in good health and CMV-seropositive.

The chain couples TRBV10-3 to TRBJ1-1, with TRBD1 identical over 9 bases. This CDR3 is built from 16 residues. With 3 bases clipped from V and 3 bases from J, the junction kept 8 bases outside the gene matches. Germline V lookup: CDR1 ENHRY, CDR2 SYGVKD. This chain's CDR3 is CAISEGQGMGYTEAFF. In DNA form, the CDR3 reads TGTGCCATCAGTGAAGGACAGGGGATGGGGTACACTGAAGCTTTCTTT.

This clone was observed a few times. The chain carries TRBV5-1 and TRBJ1-1, with 11 bases aligning to TRBD1. With 5 bases clipped from V and 2 bases from J, the junction kept 11 bases outside the gene matches. The CDR3 runs 17 residues. Per germline, CDR1 SGHRS and CDR2 YFSETQ. DNA for the CDR3: TGCGCCAGCAGTCGAGGGACAGGGGGTACATTCAACACTGAAGCTTTCTTT. Translating it yields CASSRGTGGTFNTEAFF.

The chain joins TRBV9 to TRBJ2-5; 8 nucleotides match TRBD1. The assigned J gene may be wrong: the sequence end matches TRBJ2-7 better. Germline V lookup: CDR1 SGDLS, CDR2 YYNGEE. CDR3 size: 15 residues. The chain's CDR3 is CASSSNRDRQYEQYF. The CDR3 DNA sequence: TGTGCCAGCAGCTCAAACCGGGACAGGCAGTACGAGCAGTACTTC.

This clone was seen once. J is TRBJ1-1 and V is TRBV7-8, with D possibly matching TRBD1 (5 bases). Trimming cost V 3 bases and J 5 bases, with 7 bases left between them. The V gene's germline CDR1 is SGHVS and CDR2 FQNEAQ. CDR3 length: 12 residues. CDR3 amino acids: CASSFRDTEAFF. DNA for the CDR3: TGTGCCAGCAGCTTCAGGGATACTGAAGCTTTCTTT. Full variable domain (remainder filled in from reference TRBV7-8 and TRBJ1-1): GAGVSQSPRYKVAKRGQDVALRCDPISGHVSLFWYQQALGQGPEFLTYFQNEAQLDKSGLPSDRFFAERPEGSVSTLKIQRTQQEDSAVYLCASSFRDTEAFFGQGTRLTVV.

This clone was seen only a few times. The gene calls are TRBV11-3 and TRBJ1-1; D is possibly TRBD1 (5 bases). The CDR3 is made up of 14 amino acids. The V and J ends lost 7 bases and 2 bases respectively, with 14 bases between them. Germline CDR1 SGHNT, CDR2 YENEEA. The CDR3 spells CASKRQRINTEAFF. The CDR3, as DNA: TGTGCCAGCAAAAGACAGAGAATAAACACTGAAGCTTTCTTT.

The rearrangement uses TRBV19 and TRBJ2-7, with D unresolved. V was cut by 3 bases and J by 0 bases, with 6 bases left in between. This CDR3 is 13 amino acids long. Germline V gives CDR1 LNHDA, CDR2 SQIVND (reference sequence). This CDR3 reads CASSMVSSYEQYF. In nucleotides, the CDR3 is TGTGCCAGTAGTATGGTCAGCTCCTACGAGCAGTACTTC.

The genes are TRBV7-2 and TRBJ2-7; 8 bases map to TRBD2. The V gene's germline CDR1 is SGHTA and CDR2 FQGNSA. Trimming at V came to 5 bases and at J to 3 bases, leaving 9 bases not matched to a gene. The CDR3 contains 15 residues. The CDR3 DNA reads as TGTGCCAGCAGCACAATCGCGGGGGGTCACTACGAGCAGTACTTC. This gives the protein CASSTIAGGHYEQYF. Full variable domain (remainder filled in from reference TRBV7-2 and TRBJ2-7): GAGVSQSPSNKVTEKGKDVELRCDPISGHTALYWYRQSLGQGLEFLIYFQGNSAPDKSGLPSDRFSAERTGGSVSTLTIQRTQQEDSAVYLCASSTIAGGHYEQYFGPGTRLTVT.

The chain employs TRBV5-6 and TRBJ1-4; the match to TRBD1 covers 7 bases. Germline V gene data show CDR1 as SGHDT and CDR2 as YYEEEE. V trimming: 4 bases; J trimming: 4 bases; junction bases outside the gene matches: 7. The CDR3 runs 15 residues. The chain's CDR3 is CASSGTGTDNEKLFF. DNA for the CDR3: TGTGCCAGCAGCGGAACCGGGACAGATAATGAAAAACTGTTTTTT.

Only one count was recorded for this clone. The chain links TRBV4-1 to TRBJ1-1; D is undetermined. CDR1 and CDR2 from the germline V gene are MGHRA and YSYEKL. The V and J ends lost 2 bases and 4 bases respectively, with 17 bases between them. The CDR3 runs to 16 residues. The CDR3 DNA reads TGCGCCAGCAGCCAATCTATGGACTGGGGTGGCACTGAAGCTTTCTTT. Translated: CASSQSMDWGGTEAFF.

The V and J genes are TRBV6-1 and TRBJ2-6; no reliable D call. The CDR3 spans 15 residues. The V gene lost 6 bases and the J gene lost 0 bases, with 9 bases spanning the gap. Germline CDR1 is MNHNS and CDR2 is SASEGT. Written as DNA, the CDR3 is TGTGCCAGCAGCGTCATGAGCTCTGGGGCCAACGTCCTGACTTTC. This codes for CASSVMSSGANVLTF.

The chain recombines TRBV5-1 with TRBJ1-4; 7 bases fit TRBD1. Looked up from germline, CDR1 is SGHRS and CDR2 is YFSETQ. The CDR3 sequence is 16 residues long. Trimming at V came to 1 base and at J to 5 bases, leaving 8 bases not matched to a gene. Here the CDR3 reads CASSLSTGTVNEKLFF. Written as DNA, the CDR3 is TGCGCCAGCAGCTTGTCTACCGGGACAGTGAATGAAAAACTGTTTTTT.

The chain recombines TRBV2 with TRBJ1-5, with D tentatively TRBD1 (6 bases). Germline values: CDR1 SNHLY, CDR2 FYNNEI. Trimming removed 2 bases at V and 7 bases at J, with 12 bases between. This CDR3 spans 14 amino acids. Here the CDR3 reads CASSELRGEQPQHF. Here the CDR3 DNA reads TGTGCCAGCAGTGAACTCAGGGGTGAACAGCCCCAGCATTTT.

The chain combines TRBV6-6 with TRBJ2-2, with 9 bases fitting TRBD2. After removal of 6 bases from V and 1 base from J, the junction contained 3 bases not matched to a gene. Per germline, CDR1 MNHNY and CDR2 SVGAGI (reference sequence). The CDR3 covers 15 residues. The chain's CDR3 is CASRRLAENTGELFF. For the CDR3, the DNA is TGTGCCAGCAGGCGACTAGCGGAGAACACCGGGGAGCTGTTTTTT.

This clone was observed a handful of times. The genes are TRBV7-9 and TRBJ2-7, with 9 bases identical to TRBD1. CDR1 and CDR2 from the germline V gene are SEHNR and FQNEAQ (reference sequence). J gave up 5 bases and V 4 bases, and 6 bases lay outside the gene matches. This CDR3 is built from 14 residues. CDR3 protein: CASSSTGGLNEQYF. In nucleotides, the CDR3 is TGTGCCAGCAGCTCGACAGGGGGACTTAACGAGCAGTACTTC.